The text below deals with one T cell receptor beta chain. V was pared by 6 bases and J by 7 bases, with 15 bases between. CDR1 is SGHVS, CDR2 FQNEAQ, per germline. The CDR3 has 14 amino acids. These data are taken from a study of cytomegalovirus exposure and HLA in healthy donors. About the research overall: From donors who were HLA-typed, an early data release held 80 million to 95 million unique TCRs.

The primer mix had 60 Vbeta and 13 Jbeta primers. The table came from immunoSEQ multiplex PCR; TCRdb's copy has only in-frame clones and leaves some out. This repertoire shows 150,000 to 200,000 clones, about 76% found once; its top ten account for over 2.5%. The sample taken for sequencing was PBMCs. This chain connects TRBV7-8 to TRBJ2-2; no reliable D call. This receptor was taken from a woman aged 40 to 55 in good health and CMV-seropositive. In DNA, the CDR3 is TGTGCCAGCAGATCACAAGGAGAGGTCGGGGAGCTGTTTTTT. Residues: CASRSQGEVGELFF. Together with reference TRBV7-8 and TRBJ2-2, the CDR3 gives the full variable domain: GAGVSQSPRYKVAKRGQDVALRCDPISGHVSLFWYQQALGQGPEFLTYFQNEAQLDKSGLPSDRFFAERPEGSVSTLKIQRTQQEDSAVYLCASRSQGEVGELFFGEGSRLTVL.